Listed here is a single T cell receptor beta chain. The clone's antigen remains unknown. No base quality values were provided; no much bigger clone lies one nucleotide off. From the cysteine through the phenylalanine, the CDR3 covers 13 amino acids. Only the CDR3 DNA stays, 39 bases, in frame from base 1. The V and J ends are trimmed by 8 bases and 3 bases, leaving 13 bases between them. From the germline V gene (reference sequence), CDR1 is MNHEY and CDR2 is SMNVEV. Libraries were constructed by the immunoSEQ multiplex PCR assay. Here the immuneACCESS table is served through TCRdb, limited to in-frame sequences with V and J called. Missing clones are a known gap in these copies; in checked studies unresolved V genes cover under half, and the rest lacks a known reason. Counted in this sample were 43,000 or so clones; approximately 92% of them appeared once. 2.2% of the sample rests with the top ten.

This sample stems from a study of T cell changes during pregnancy in multiple sclerosis (dated by TCRdb to 2018 to 2020). Background for the entire study: The study looked at changes in the T cell repertoire across pregnancy in women with multiple sclerosis.

The sequence derives from a female donor with multiple sclerosis, enrolled in a pregnancy study. Source: peripheral blood, taken in the third trimester of pregnancy. This chain is built from TRBV27 and TRBJ1-1; the D gene is perhaps TRBD1, from 5 matching bases. The nucleotides are TGTGCCAGCGGCACTATAGGGGACACTGAAGCTTTCTTT. Its product reads: CASGTIGDTEAFF.